This T cell receptor beta chain was recorded in a study of blood T cell repertoires in COVID-19. Across the study: T cells, B-cell-depleted T cells, or PBMCs supplied cDNA or gDNA.

Some clones are missing from TCRdb's copy, which holds only in-frame ones; the method was immunoSEQ multiplex PCR. The data show 50,000 to 70,000 clones, 80% to 90% seen once. Per germline, CDR1 MNHEY and CDR2 SVGEGT. The CDR3 extends over 16 amino acids. V shed 5 bases, J shed 1 base, and the junction held 8 bases outside the gene matches. The source material was peripheral blood. The J gene is TRBJ1-2, the V gene TRBV6-2 or TRBV6-3; 9 positions agree with TRBD1. The sequence derives from a man aged 60 to 69 with active or convalescent COVID-19. In nucleotides, the CDR3 is TGTGCCAGCAGTGACCCGGGACAGGGAATTAACTATGGCTACACCTTC. Translating it yields CASSDPGQGINYGYTF.